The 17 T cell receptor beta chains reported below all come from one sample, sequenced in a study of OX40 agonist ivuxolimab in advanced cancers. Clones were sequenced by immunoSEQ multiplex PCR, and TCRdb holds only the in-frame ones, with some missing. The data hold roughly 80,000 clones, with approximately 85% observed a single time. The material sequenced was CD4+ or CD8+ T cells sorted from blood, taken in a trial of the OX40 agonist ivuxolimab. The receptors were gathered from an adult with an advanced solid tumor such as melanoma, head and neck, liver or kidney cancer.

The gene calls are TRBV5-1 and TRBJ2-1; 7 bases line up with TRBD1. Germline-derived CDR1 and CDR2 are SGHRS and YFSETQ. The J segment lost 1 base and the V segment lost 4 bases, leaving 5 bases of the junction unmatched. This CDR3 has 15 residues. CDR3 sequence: CASSLGTASYNEQFF. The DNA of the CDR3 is TGCGCCAGCAGCCTCGGGACAGCATCCTACAATGAGCAGTTCTTC.

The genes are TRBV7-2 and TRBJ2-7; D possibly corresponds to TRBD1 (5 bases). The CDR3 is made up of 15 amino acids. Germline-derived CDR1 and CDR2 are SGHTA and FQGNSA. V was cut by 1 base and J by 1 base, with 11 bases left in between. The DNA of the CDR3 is TGTGCCAGCAGCTTAGATTGGGGCAGGTCCTACGAGCAGTACTTC. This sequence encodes CASSLDWGRSYEQYF.

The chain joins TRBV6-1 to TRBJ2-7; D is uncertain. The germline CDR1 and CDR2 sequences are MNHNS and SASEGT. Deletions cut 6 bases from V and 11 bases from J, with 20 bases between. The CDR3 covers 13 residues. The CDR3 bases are TGTGCCAGCAGCACAGAGTCGGGCTTTCGAAAGTACTTC. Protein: CASSTESGFRKYF.

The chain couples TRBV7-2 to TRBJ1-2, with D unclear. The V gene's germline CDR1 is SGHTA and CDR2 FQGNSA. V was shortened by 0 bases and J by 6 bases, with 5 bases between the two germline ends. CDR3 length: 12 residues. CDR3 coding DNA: TGTGCCAGCAGCTTAGCTGTGCATGGCTACACCTTC. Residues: CASSLAVHGYTF.

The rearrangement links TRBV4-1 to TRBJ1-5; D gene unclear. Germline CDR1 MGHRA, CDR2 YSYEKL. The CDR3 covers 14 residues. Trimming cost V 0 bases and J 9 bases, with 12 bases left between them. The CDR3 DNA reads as TGCGCCAGCAGCCAAGACAGGACCCCTGGGCCCCAGCATTTT. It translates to CASSQDRTPGPQHF.

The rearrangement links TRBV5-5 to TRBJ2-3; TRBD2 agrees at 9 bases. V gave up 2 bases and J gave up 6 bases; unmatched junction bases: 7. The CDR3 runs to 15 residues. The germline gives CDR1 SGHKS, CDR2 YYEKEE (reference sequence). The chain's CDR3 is CASSFGRGGPDTQYF. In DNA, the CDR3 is TGTGCCAGCAGCTTTGGGCGGGGGGGCCCGGATACGCAGTATTTT. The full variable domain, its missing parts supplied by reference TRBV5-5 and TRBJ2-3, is DAGVTQSPTHLIKTRGQQVTLRCSPISGHKSVSWYQQVLGQGPQFIFQYYEKEERGRGNFPDRFSARQFPNYSSELNVNALLLGDSALYLCASSFGRGGPDTQYFGPGTRLTVL.

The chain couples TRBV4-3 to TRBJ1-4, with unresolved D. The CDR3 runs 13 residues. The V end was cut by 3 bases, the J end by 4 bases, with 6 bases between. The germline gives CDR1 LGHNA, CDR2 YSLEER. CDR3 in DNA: TGCGCCAGCAGCCAGGCCCTTAATGAAAAACTGTTTTTT. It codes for CASSQALNEKLFF.

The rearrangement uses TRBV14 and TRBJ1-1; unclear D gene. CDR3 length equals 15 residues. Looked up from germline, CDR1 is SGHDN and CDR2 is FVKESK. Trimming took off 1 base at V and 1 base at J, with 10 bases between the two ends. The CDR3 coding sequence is TGTGCCAGCAGCCAAGGTACCGCTGGGAACACTGAAGCTTTCTTT. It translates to CASSQGTAGNTEAFF.

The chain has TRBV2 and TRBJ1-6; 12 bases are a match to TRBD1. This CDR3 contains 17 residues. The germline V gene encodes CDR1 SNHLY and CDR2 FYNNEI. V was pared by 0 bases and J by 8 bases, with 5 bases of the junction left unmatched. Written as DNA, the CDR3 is TGTGCCAGCAGTGAAGCGGGGACAGGGGGCTTCGATTCACCCCTCCACTTT. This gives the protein CASSEAGTGGFDSPLHF.

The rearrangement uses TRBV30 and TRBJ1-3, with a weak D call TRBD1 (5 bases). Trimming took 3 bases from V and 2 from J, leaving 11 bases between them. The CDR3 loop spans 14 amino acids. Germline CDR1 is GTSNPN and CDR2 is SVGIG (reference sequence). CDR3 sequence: CAWRRADTGNTIYF. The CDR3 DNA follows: TGTGCCTGGAGACGGGCGGACACTGGAAACACCATATATTTT.

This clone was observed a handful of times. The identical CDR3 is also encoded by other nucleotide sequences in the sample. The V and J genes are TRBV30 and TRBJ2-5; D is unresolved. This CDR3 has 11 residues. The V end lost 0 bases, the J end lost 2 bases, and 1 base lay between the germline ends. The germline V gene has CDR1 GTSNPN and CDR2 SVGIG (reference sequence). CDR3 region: CAWSVQETQYF. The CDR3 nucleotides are TGTGCCTGGAGTGTACAAGAGACCCAGTACTTC. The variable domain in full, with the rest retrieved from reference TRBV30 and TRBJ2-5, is SQTIHQWPATLVQPVGSPLSLECTVEGTSNPNLYWYRQAAGRGLQLLFYSVGIGQISSEVPQNLSASRPQDRQFILSSKKLLLSDSGFYLCAWSVQETQYFGPGTRLLVL.

CDR3 sequence (DNA): TGTGCCAGCAGCTTATGGTCGAATGAGGGAATGGCCCAGTACTTC. Residues: CASSLWSNEGMAQYF. The chain links TRBV11-1 to TRBJ2-5; D is perhaps TRBD2 (5 bases). Trimming pared 2 bases from V and 9 bases from J, leaving 19 bases between. The CDR3 length is 15 residues. Germline V gene lookup returns CDR1 SGHAT and CDR2 FQDESV (reference sequence).

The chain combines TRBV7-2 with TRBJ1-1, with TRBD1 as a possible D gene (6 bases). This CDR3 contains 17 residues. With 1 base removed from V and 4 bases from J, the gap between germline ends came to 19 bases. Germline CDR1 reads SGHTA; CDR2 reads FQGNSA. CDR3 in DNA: TGTGCCAGCAGCTTAGGGGCGGCAGGGGTGCTTGGCACTGAAGCTTTCTTT. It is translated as CASSLGAAGVLGTEAFF.

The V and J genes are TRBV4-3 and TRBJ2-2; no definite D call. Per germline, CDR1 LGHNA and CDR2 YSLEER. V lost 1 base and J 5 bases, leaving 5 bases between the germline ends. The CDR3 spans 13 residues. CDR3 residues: CASSQGATGELFF. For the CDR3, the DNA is TGCGCCAGCAGCCAAGGGGCAACCGGGGAGCTGTTTTTT.

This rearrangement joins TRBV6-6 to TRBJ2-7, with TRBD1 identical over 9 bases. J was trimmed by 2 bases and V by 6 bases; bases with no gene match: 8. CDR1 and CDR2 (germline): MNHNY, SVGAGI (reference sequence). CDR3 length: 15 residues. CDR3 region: CASRKGQGGAYEQYF. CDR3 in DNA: TGTGCCAGCAGGAAGGGACAGGGAGGCGCCTACGAGCAGTACTTC.

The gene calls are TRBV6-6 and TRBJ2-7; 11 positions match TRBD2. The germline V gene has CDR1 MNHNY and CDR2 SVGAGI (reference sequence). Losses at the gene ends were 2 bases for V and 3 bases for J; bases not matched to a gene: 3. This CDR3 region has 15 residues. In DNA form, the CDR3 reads TGTGCCAGCAGTTACCCGCTAGCGGGGGGCTACGAGCAGTACTTC. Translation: CASSYPLAGGYEQYF.

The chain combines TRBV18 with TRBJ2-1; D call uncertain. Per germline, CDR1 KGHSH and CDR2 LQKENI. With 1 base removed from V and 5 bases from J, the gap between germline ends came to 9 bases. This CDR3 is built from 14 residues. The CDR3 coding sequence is TGTGCCAGCTCACCACTCGTGGGGAACAATGAGCAGTTCTTC. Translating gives CASSPLVGNNEQFF.